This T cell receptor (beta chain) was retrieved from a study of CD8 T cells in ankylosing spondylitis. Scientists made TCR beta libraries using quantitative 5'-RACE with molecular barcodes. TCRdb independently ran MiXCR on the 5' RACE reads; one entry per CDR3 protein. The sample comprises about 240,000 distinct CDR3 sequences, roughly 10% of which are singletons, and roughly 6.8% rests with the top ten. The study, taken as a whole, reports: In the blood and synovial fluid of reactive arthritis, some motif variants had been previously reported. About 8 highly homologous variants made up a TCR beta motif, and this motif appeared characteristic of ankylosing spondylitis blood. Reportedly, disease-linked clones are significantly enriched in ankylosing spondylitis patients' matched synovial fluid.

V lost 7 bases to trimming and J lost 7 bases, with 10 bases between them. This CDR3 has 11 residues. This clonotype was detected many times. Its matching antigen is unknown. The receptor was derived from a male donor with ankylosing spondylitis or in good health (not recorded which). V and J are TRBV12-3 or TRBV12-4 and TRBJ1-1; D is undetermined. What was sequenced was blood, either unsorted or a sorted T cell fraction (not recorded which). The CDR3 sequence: CASTDGSEAFF. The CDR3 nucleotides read TGTGCCAGCACCGACGGGAGTGAAGCTTTCTTT.